The 7 T cell receptor beta chains below were found in one sample sequenced in a study of graft-versus-host responses after intestinal transplantation listed by TCRdb under 2021. Explained via the paper, the time point label denotes: cells obtained before transplantation from donor or recipient. For these TCRs, the target antigens are not known. The library was made by the immunoSEQ multiplex PCR assay. TCRdb carries this immuneACCESS record with in-frame sequences only. Its versions omit some clonotypes, under half of them owing to an unresolved V gene in the studies checked, with the rest unexplained. The sample data list 100,000 or so clones, and approximately 90% of these were observed just once. The ten largest account for approximately 0.18% of the sample. Sequencing was performed on unstimulated CD4+ T cells sorted from spleen or lymph node cells, taken before intestinal transplant. The origin of the receptors is a human donor who received an intestinal transplant.

This clone was detected once. The genes are TRBV5-6 and TRBJ2-7, with 8 bases matching TRBD2. The J segment lost 3 bases and the V segment lost 3 bases, leaving 17 bases of the junction unmatched. The germline V gene encodes CDR1 SGHDT and CDR2 YYEEEE. CDR3 length: 18 residues. CDR3 protein: CASSSLLSQISGNYEQYF. For the CDR3, the DNA is TGTGCCAGCAGCTCCCTACTTTCGCAGATTAGCGGGAACTACGAGCAGTACTTC.

This chain uses TRBV18 with TRBJ1-1; possibly TRBD1 for D (6 bases). The CDR3 length is 18 residues. Trimming cost V 0 bases and J 0 bases, with 17 bases left between them. Per germline, CDR1 KGHSH and CDR2 LQKENI. CDR3 sequence reads: CASSPPGGGGGLNTEAFF. DNA for the CDR3: TGTGCCAGCTCACCACCGGGAGGGGGAGGAGGACTGAACACTGAAGCTTTCTTT.

The V gene is TRBV6-6, the J gene TRBJ1-6; D not resolved. CDR1 and CDR2 from the germline V gene are MNHNY and SVGAGI (reference sequence). The CDR3 sequence is 14 residues long. Trimming shortened V by 2 bases and J by 4 bases, and 6 bases separated the two germline ends. The CDR3 nucleotides are TGTGCCAGCAGTTACGGGCTGTATAATTCACCCCTCCACTTT. Translation gives CASSYGLYNSPLHF.

The chain combines TRBV6-1 with TRBJ2-2, with D tentatively TRBD1 (6 bases). The CDR3 is made up of 16 amino acids. Between the trimmed V and J ends, which lost 4 bases and 2 bases, there was a span of 14 bases. Germline CDR1 MNHNS, CDR2 SASEGT. The CDR3 region has the DNA TGTGCCAGCAGTGGCCCGAACAGGGATAACACCGGGGAGCTGTTTTTT. Protein sequence: CASSGPNRDNTGELFF.

This chain links TRBV19 with TRBJ2-7; 7 nucleotides match TRBD1. V lost 6 bases to trimming and J lost 6 bases; unmatched junction nucleotides: 8. The CDR3 is made up of 13 amino acids. Germline CDR1 is LNHDA and CDR2 is SQIVND (reference sequence). Written as DNA, the CDR3 is TGTGCCAGTAGCGCCCGGGACAGCCTCGAGCAGTACTTC. The encoded protein is CASSARDSLEQYF.

The chain couples TRBV19 to TRBJ2-7; TRBD1 aligns across 8 bases. The CDR3 has 14 residues. The V gene end was trimmed by 8 bases and the J gene end by 3 bases; junction bases not matched to a gene: 9. Germline lookup yields CDR1 LNHDA and CDR2 SQIVND (reference sequence). The CDR3 reads CASASGQDYYEQYF. In DNA form, the CDR3 reads TGTGCCAGTGCTTCGGGACAGGACTACTACGAGCAGTACTTC.

This chain uses TRBV30 with TRBJ2-3, with TRBD2 as a possible D gene (7 bases). The CDR3 loop spans 15 amino acids. Germline V gene sequence: CDR1 GTSNPN, CDR2 SVGIG (reference sequence). V lost 2 bases and J 8 bases, leaving 20 bases between the germline ends. The CDR3 protein is CAWSRGGGAIGTQYF. The CDR3 region has the DNA TGTGCCTGGAGTAGGGGAGGGGGGGCAATTGGTACGCAGTATTTT.